Listed below are T cell receptor beta chains from one sample, sequenced in a study of cytotoxic CD8 clonotypes in ibrutinib-treated CLL. TCRdb's copy holds only in-frame clones and misses some; the assay was immunoSEQ multiplex PCR. The sample yields fewer than 400,000 clones, 60% to 80% seen once. Source: PBMCs, taken after 36 months of ibrutinib treatment. Receptors were obtained from a human donor with chronic lymphocytic leukemia. CDR3s include the opening cysteine and the closing phenylalanine or tryptophan. The D gene is left open where the match is weak. Expanded clones are given a class, and other clones once, few, many or no size at all.

clone_size	d_call	v_call	j_call	cdr3_aa	cdr3_nt
-	-	TRBV27	TRBJ2-7	CASGMIGHYEQYF	TGTGCCAGCGGGATGATAGGACACTACGAGCAGTACTTC
-	-	TRBV6-5	TRBJ2-3	CASSYTGSTDTQYF	TGTGCCAGCAGTTACACGGGGAGCACAGATACGCAGTATTTT
-	TRBD1	TRBV10-3	TRBJ1-6	CAISESGNRGYNSPLHF	TGTGCCATCAGTGAGTCGGGAAACAGGGGTTATAATTCACCCCTCCACTTT
-	-	TRBV4-3	TRBJ2-3	CASSQGDFSTDTQYF	TGCGCCAGCAGCCAGGGGGACTTCAGCACAGATACGCAGTATTTT
-	-	TRBV14	TRBJ1-4	CASSQSGTLNEKLFF	TGTGCCAGCAGCCAATCGGGCACTCTTAATGAAAAACTGTTTTTT
-	-	TRBV2	TRBJ1-2	CASTGHNYGYTF	TGTGCCAGCACAGGGCATAACTATGGCTACACCTTC
few	TRBD2	TRBV5-1	TRBJ2-1	CASSLVSGGNEQFF	TGCGCCAGCAGCTTGGTGTCGGGGGGCAATGAGCAGTTCTTC
-	-	TRBV2	TRBJ1-2	CASSSHRTDYGYTF	TGTGCCAGCAGTTCTCACAGGACCGACTATGGCTACACCTTC
few	TRBD1	TRBV5-1	TRBJ2-5	CASSLMAGTANQETQYF	TGCGCCAGCAGCTTGATGGCTGGGACAGCTAACCAAGAGACCCAGTACTTC
-	-	TRBV29-1	TRBJ2-5	CSVEKPDPTQYF	TGCAGCGTTGAAAAACCCGACCCCACCCAGTACTTC
-	-	TRBV5-4	TRBJ2-7	CASSSSGTHEQYF	TGTGCCAGCAGCTCCTCCGGGACCCACGAGCAGTACTTC
-	-	TRBV10-3	TRBJ2-3	CAITQTEGADTQYF	TGTGCCATCACCCAGACGGAGGGTGCCGATACGCAGTATTTT
-	-	TRBV21-1	TRBJ2-1	CASTGASDYNEQFF	TGTGCCAGCACCGGGGCTAGCGATTATAATGAGCAGTTCTTC
once	-	TRBV9	TRBJ2-5	CASSVAPGAGMETQYF	TGTGCCAGCAGCGTAGCCCCGGGAGCGGGTATGGAGACCCAGTACTTC
-	TRBD2	TRBV11-1	TRBJ2-5	CASSLAQGGVETQYF	TGTGCCAGCAGCTTAGCCCAGGGAGGGGTAGAGACCCAGTACTTC
-	TRBD1	TRBV27	TRBJ1-6	CASSLSGTAYNSPLHF	TGTGCCAGCAGTTTGTCCGGGACAGCGTATAATTCACCCCTCCACTTT
once	TRBD1	TRBV9	TRBJ1-2	CASSVVLPGTAKDYGYTF	TGTGCCAGCAGCGTCGTCCTCCCAGGGACAGCGAAGGACTATGGCTACACCTTC
-	TRBD1	TRBV9	TRBJ2-7	CASSGGTGLISYEQYF	TGTGCCAGCAGCGGAGGGACAGGACTGATCTCCTACGAGCAGTACTTC
-	-	TRBV7-9	TRBJ1-1	CASSLAKLEAFF	TGTGCCAGCAGCTTAGCTAAGCTTGAAGCTTTCTTT
-	TRBD1	TRBV10-3	TRBJ1-2	CAISAIEGTAYGYTF	TGTGCCATCAGTGCAATCGAAGGGACAGCCTATGGCTACACCTTC
-	-	TRBV7-2	TRBJ2-7	CASSLRSGDHYEQYF	TGTGCCAGCAGCTTACGATCAGGTGACCACTACGAGCAGTACTTC
-	-	TRBV5-8	TRBJ2-7	CASSLGHLSYEQYF	TGTGCCAGCAGCTTGGGACACCTCTCCTACGAGCAGTACTTC
-	-	TRBV29-1	TRBJ2-3	CSVGPGTSTDTQYF	TGCAGCGTTGGGCCCGGGACTAGCACAGATACGCAGTATTTT
-	-	TRBV6-1	TRBJ1-5	CASTPWKGQPQHF	TGTGCCAGCACCCCATGGAAGGGGCAGCCCCAGCATTTT
-	-	TRBV5-1	TRBJ2-3	CASSSDWSTDTQYF	TGCGCCAGCAGCTCGGACTGGAGCACAGATACGCAGTATTTT
-	-	TRBV6-6	TRBJ2-2	CAAGELFF	TGTGCCGCAGGGGAGCTGTTTTTT
few	-	TRBV28	TRBJ1-5	CASRTENQPQHF	TGTGCCAGCAGGACCGAGAATCAGCCCCAGCATTTT
few	-	TRBV5-1	TRBJ2-2	CASSKRHTDTGELFF	TGCGCCAGCAGCAAACGACATACTGACACCGGGGAGCTGTTTTTT
-	-	TRBV4-3	TRBJ2-5	CASSQDQLETQYF	TGCGCCAGCAGCCAAGATCAGTTAGAGACCCAGTACTTC
-	-	TRBV28	TRBJ1-2	CASRGGVLLYGYTF	TGTGCCAGCCGAGGGGGGGTCCTGCTCTATGGCTACACCTTC
few	-	TRBV2	TRBJ2-3	CASKLSTDTQYF	TGTGCCAGCAAATTAAGCACAGATACGCAGTATTTT
-	-	TRBV29-1	TRBJ2-1	CSVPLLSYNEQFF	TGCAGCGTTCCCCTCCTGAGTTACAATGAGCAGTTCTTC
-	-	TRBV10-1	TRBJ2-5	CASSEGRGTQYF	TGCGCCAGCAGTGAGGGAAGGGGGACCCAGTACTTC
-	-	TRBV6-1	TRBJ2-7	CASSERERTYEQYF	TGTGCCAGCAGTGAACGGGAGCGTACCTACGAGCAGTACTTC
-	-	TRBV27	TRBJ2-7	CASSPGVWAYEQYF	TGTGCCAGCAGTCCGGGAGTTTGGGCCTACGAGCAGTACTTC